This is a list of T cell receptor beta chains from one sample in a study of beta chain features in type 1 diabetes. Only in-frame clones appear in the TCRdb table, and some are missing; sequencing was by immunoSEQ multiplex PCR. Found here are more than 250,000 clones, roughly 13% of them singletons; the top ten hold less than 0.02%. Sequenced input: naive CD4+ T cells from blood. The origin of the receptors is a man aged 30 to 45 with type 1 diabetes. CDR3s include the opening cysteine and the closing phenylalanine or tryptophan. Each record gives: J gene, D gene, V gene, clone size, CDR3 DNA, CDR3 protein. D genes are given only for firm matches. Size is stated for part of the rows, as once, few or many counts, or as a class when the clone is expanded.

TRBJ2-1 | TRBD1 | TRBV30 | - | TGTGCCTGGAGCCCCGGGACAGGGATGCTCTTC | CAWSPGTGMLF
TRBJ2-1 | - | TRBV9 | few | TGTGCCAGCAGCGTGAGGATTACGGTAAATGAGCAGTTCTTC | CASSVRITVNEQFF
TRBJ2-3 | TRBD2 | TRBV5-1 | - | TGCGCCAGCAGCCGTTCGCCCCAGACTAGCCGCACAGATACGCAGTATTTT | CASSRSPQTSRTDTQYF
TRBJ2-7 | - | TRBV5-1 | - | TGCGCCAGCAGCCCCGGTGGGGCAGGGTTTAGCTACGAGCAGTACTTC | CASSPGGAGFSYEQYF
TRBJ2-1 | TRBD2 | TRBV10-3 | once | TGTGCCATCACCCCCGCGGGAGAAGGTGGTGAGCAGTTCTTC | CAITPAGEGGEQFF
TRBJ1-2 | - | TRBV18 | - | TGTGCCAGCTCACCACCCGGGGTTAACTATGGCTACACCTTC | CASSPPGVNYGYTF
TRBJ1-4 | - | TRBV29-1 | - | TGCAGCGTTGGGGGTGTTAATGCGGGTGAAAAACTGTTTTTT | CSVGGVNAGEKLFF
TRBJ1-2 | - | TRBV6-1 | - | TGTGCCAGCAGGGACACCACATATGGCTACACCTTC | CASRDTTYGYTF
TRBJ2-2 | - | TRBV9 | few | TGTGCCAGCAGCCCCCGCTGGCGGGCGAACACCGGGGAGCTGTTTTTT | CASSPRWRANTGELFF
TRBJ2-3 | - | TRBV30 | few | TGTGCCTGGAGTGGCCTAGACGGCACAGATACGCAGTATTTT | CAWSGLDGTDTQYF
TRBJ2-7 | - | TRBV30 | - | TGTGCCTGTTCAGCCGGAGCCCACGAGCAGTACTTC | CACSAGAHEQYF
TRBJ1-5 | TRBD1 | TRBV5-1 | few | TGCGCCAGCAGCTTGTCCACAGGGGGCAATCAGCCCCAGCATTTT | CASSLSTGGNQPQHF
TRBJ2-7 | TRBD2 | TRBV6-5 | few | TGTGCCAGCAGTAGCGGGAGGGCCTACGAGCAGTACTTC | CASSSGRAYEQYF
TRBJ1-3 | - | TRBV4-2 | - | TGTGCCAGCAGCCCGATCGCAGTGGGAAACACCATATATTTT | CASSPIAVGNTIYF
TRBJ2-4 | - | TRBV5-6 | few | TGTGCCAGCAGCTTGTATCGGAGTAGAATGGACTTC | CASSLYRSRMDF
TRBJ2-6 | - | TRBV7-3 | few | TGTGCCAGCAGCCCCGGGGGGGCCAACGTCCTGACTTTC | CASSPGGANVLTF
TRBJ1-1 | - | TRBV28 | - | TGTGCCAGCAGTTTATTACCCAGAATGGCTTTCTTT | CASSLLPRMAFF
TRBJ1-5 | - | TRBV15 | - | TGTGCCACCACACACTTACAGGGACGGGGCAATCAGCCCCAGCATTTT | CATTHLQGRGNQPQHF
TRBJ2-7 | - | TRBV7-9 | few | TGTGCCAGCAGCCAAGGGCAGGGAGGTCGATACGAGCAGTACTTC | CASSQGQGGRYEQYF
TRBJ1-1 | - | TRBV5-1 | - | TGCGCCAGCAGCTTGGTCGCGGGGACTGAAGCTTTCTTT | CASSLVAGTEAFF
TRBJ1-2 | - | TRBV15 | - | TGTGCCACCAGCTTGATAGACAGAACCTATGGCTACACCTTC | CATSLIDRTYGYTF
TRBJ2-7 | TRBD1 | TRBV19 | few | TGTGCCATTCCTGACAGGGGTCACGAGCAGTACTTC | CAIPDRGHEQYF
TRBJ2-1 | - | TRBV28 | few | TGTGCCAGCACCGTAGTTTTTCGGTCTTACAATGAGCAGTTCTTC | CASTVVFRSYNEQFF
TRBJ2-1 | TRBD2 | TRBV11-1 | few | TGTGCCAGCAGCCGCACGGGAGGGGACTACAATGAGCAGTTCTTC | CASSRTGGDYNEQFF
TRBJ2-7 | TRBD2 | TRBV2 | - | TGTGCCAGCCGCCTTAGCGGGAGGGCCTACGAGCAGTACTTC | CASRLSGRAYEQYF
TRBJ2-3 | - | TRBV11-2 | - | TGTGCCAGCAGCCAGAGACTAGAGCAGGCTACGCAGTATTTT | CASSQRLEQATQYF
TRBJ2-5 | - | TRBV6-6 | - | TGTGCCAGCAGTTACCCAGAAGTTCAAGAGACCCAGTACTTC | CASSYPEVQETQYF
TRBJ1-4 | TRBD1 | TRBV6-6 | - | TGTGCCAGCAGCCCACAGGGGGCCTTGAGTGAAAAACTGTTTTTT | CASSPQGALSEKLFF
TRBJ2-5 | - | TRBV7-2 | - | TGTGCCAGCAGCTCCGGGACTCAAAAAGAGACCCAGTACTTC | CASSSGTQKETQYF
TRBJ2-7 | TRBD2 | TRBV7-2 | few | TGTGCCAGCAGCTCCCTAGCGGGAGTTTACGAGCAGTACTTC | CASSSLAGVYEQYF
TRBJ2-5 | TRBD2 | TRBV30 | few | TGTGCCTGGAGCCCGGGACTAGCGGTACAAGAGACCCAGTACTTC | CAWSPGLAVQETQYF
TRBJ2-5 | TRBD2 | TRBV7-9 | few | TGTGCCAGCAGTCCACAGGCGGGGGAGCAGTACTTC | CASSPQAGEQYF
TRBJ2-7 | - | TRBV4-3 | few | TGCGCCAGCAGCCAAAGGGGGGGCTTAAACGAGCAGTACTTC | CASSQRGGLNEQYF
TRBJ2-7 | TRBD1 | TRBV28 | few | TGTGCCAGCAGTAGCCCCGGGACAGGGGGTCGCGAGCAGTACTTC | CASSSPGTGGREQYF
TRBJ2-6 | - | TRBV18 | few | TGTGCCAGCTCACCCGGGGAGTCTGGGGCCAACGTCCTGACTTTC | CASSPGESGANVLTF